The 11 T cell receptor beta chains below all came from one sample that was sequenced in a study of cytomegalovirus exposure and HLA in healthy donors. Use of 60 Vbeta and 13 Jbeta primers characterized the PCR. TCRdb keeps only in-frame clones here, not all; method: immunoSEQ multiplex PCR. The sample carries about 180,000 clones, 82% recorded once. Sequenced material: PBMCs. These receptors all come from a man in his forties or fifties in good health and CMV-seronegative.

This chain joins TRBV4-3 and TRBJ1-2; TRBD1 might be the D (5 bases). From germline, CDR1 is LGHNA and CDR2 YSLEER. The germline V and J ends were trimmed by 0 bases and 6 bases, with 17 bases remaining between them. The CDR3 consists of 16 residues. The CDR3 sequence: CASSQDGRGLLHGYTF. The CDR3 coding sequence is TGCGCCAGCAGCCAAGATGGGAGGGGCCTGCTTCATGGCTACACCTTC.

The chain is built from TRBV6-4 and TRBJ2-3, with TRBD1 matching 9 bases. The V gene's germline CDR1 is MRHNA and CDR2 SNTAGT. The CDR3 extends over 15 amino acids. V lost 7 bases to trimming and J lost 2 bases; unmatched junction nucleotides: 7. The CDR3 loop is CASTATGGFTDTQYF. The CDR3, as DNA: TGTGCCAGCACTGCGACAGGGGGATTCACAGATACGCAGTATTTT.

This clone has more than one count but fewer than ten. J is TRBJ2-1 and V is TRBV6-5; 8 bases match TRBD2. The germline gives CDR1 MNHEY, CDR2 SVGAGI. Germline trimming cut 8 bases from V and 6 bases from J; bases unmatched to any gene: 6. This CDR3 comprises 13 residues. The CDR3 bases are TGTGCCAGCCTCCCCGGGGGGGGCAATGAGCAGTTCTTC. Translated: CASLPGGGNEQFF.

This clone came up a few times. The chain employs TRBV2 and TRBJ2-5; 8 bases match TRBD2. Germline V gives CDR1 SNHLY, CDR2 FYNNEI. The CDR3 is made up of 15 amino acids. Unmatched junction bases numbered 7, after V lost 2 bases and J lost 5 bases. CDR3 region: CASSESGAGGETQYF. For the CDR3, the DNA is TGTGCCAGCAGTGAATCAGGTGCGGGAGGTGAGACCCAGTACTTC.

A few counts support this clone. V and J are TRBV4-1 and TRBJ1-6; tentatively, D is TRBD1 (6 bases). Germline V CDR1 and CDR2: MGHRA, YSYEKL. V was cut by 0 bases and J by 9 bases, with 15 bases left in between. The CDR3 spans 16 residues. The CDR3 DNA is TGCGCCAGCAGCCAAGAAGCGGGGGCGCAAATTTCACCCCTCCACTTT. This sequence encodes CASSQEAGAQISPLHF.

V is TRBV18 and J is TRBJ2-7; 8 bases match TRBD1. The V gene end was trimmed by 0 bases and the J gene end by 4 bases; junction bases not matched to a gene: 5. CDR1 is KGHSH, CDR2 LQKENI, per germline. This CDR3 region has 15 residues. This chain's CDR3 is CASSPPGQAAYEQYF. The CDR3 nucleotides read TGTGCCAGCTCACCACCGGGACAGGCTGCGTACGAGCAGTACTTC.

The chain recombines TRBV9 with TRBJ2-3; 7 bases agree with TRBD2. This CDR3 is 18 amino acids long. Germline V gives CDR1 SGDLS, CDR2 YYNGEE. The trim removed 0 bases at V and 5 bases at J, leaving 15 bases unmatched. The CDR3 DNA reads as TGTGCCAGCAGCGTAGAGCCCCGGTTCGGCACGGGAGGAGATACGCAGTATTTT. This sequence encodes CASSVEPRFGTGGDTQYF. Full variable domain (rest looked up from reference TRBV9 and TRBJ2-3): DSGVTQTPKHLITATGQRVTLRCSPRSGDLSVYWYQQSLDQGLQFLIQYYNGEERAKGNILERFSAQQFPDLHSELNLSSLELGDSALYFCASSVEPRFGTGGDTQYFGPGTRLTVL.

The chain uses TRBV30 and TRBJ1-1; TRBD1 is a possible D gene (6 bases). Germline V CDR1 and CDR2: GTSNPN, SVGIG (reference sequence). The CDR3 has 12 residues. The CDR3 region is CVGGQTNTEAFF. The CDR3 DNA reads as TGTGTAGGCGGACAGACGAACACTGAAGCTTTCTTT.

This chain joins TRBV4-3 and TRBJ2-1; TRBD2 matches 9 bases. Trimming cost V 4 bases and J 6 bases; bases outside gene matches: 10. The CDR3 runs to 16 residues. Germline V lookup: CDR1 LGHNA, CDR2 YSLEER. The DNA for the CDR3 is TGCGCCAGCAGCCCTCTGGGGCGGGGGGGTCTCAATGAGCAGTTCTTC. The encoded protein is CASSPLGRGGLNEQFF.

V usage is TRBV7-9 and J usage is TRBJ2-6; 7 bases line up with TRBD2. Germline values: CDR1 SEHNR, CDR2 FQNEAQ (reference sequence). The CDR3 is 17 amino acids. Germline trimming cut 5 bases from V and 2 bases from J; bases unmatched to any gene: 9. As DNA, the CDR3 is TGTGCCAGCAGCCCCGACGGGGGGTCCCCTGGGGCCAACGTCCTGACTTTC. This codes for CASSPDGGSPGANVLTF.

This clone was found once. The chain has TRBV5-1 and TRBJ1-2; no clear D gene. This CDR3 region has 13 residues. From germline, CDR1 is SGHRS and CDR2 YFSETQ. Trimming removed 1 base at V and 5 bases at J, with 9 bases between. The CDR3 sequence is CASSLRGLYGYTF. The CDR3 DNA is TGCGCCAGCAGCTTGAGAGGGCTTTATGGCTACACCTTC.